The 15 T cell receptor beta chains presented below share a single source sample, sequenced in a study of control samples from healthy donors and cancer patients. Measured with immunoSEQ multiplex PCR; TCRdb has only the in-frame clones, and not every one. The table lists roughly 24,000 clones, 75% to 85% of them singletons, with 23% in the top ten. The material sequenced was PBMCs. These receptors were collected from a man between 60 and 70 years old with colorectal cancer.

The chain employs TRBV18 and TRBJ1-5; no definite D call. This CDR3 comprises 14 residues. Trimming pared 3 bases from V and 11 bases from J, leaving 17 bases between. Germline V gene lookup returns CDR1 KGHSH and CDR2 LQKENI. Here the CDR3 reads CASSPTRERQAQHF. The CDR3 coding sequence is TGTGCCAGCTCACCGACCCGGGAGAGGCAAGCCCAGCATTTT.

This chain connects TRBV4-1 to TRBJ2-1; 7 bases agree with TRBD2. Germline V gene lookup returns CDR1 MGHRA and CDR2 YSYEKL. CDR3 size: 16 residues. V shed 3 bases, J shed 3 bases, and the junction held 8 bases outside the gene matches. Written as DNA, the CDR3 is TGCGCCAGCAGCCATCCCAGGACGGGGGGCTACAATGAGCAGTTCTTC. Protein product: CASSHPRTGGYNEQFF.

The chain couples TRBV9 to TRBJ2-5, with D tentatively TRBD1 (5 bases). Trimming pared 0 bases from V and 1 base from J, leaving 13 bases between. Germline V gene lookup returns CDR1 SGDLS and CDR2 YYNGEE. CDR3 length: 16 residues. The CDR3 region is CASSVATWQGQETQYF. DNA for the CDR3: TGTGCCAGCAGCGTAGCTACGTGGCAGGGCCAAGAGACCCAGTACTTC.

This sequence joins TRBV5-6 and TRBJ1-3; D unclear. V was trimmed by 1 base and J by 0 bases, leaving 8 bases between them. The CDR3 spans 15 residues. Germline V gives CDR1 SGHDT, CDR2 YYEEEE. CDR3 amino acids: CASSLPGLSGNTIYF. CDR3 DNA: TGTGCCAGCAGCTTGCCCGGACTCTCTGGAAACACCATATATTTT.

The V and J genes are TRBV4-1 and TRBJ2-6; no reliable D call. Germline assignment: CDR1 MGHRA and CDR2 YSYEKL. Trimming took 2 bases from V and 3 from J, leaving 20 bases between them. CDR3 length equals 19 residues. The CDR3: CASSQQQVLIGSGANVLTF. DNA of the CDR3: TGCGCCAGCAGCCAACAGCAGGTACTTATCGGAAGTGGGGCCAACGTCCTGACTTTC.

The chain links TRBV24-1 to TRBJ2-1, with TRBD1 matching over 7 bases. V trimming: 9 bases; J trimming: 2 bases; junction bases outside the gene matches: 9. From germline, CDR1 is KGHDR and CDR2 SFDVKD. The CDR3 covers 15 residues. CDR3 coding DNA: TGTGCCACCTCGACAGGGTCCCAAGCCTACAATGAGCAGTTCTTC. It is translated as CATSTGSQAYNEQFF.

The J gene is TRBJ2-1, the V gene TRBV18; TRBD1 is a possible D gene (5 bases). The CDR3 has 15 residues. V gave up 6 bases and J gave up 0 bases, with 12 bases separating them. CDR1 is KGHSH and CDR2 is LQKENI in the germline V gene. This chain's CDR3 is CASSPGLSSYNEQFF. Written as DNA, the CDR3 is TGTGCCAGCTCGCCAGGGTTGAGCTCCTACAATGAGCAGTTCTTC.

CDR3 residues: CASSPQQGANTEAFF. The CDR3 DNA reads as TGCGCCAGCAGCCCGCAGCAGGGGGCCAACACTGAAGCTTTCTTT. J is TRBJ1-1 and V is TRBV4-1, with 8 bases identical to TRBD1. The germline V gene encodes CDR1 MGHRA and CDR2 YSYEKL. The CDR3 covers 15 residues. J lost 2 bases, V lost 4 bases, and 6 bases had no gene match.

This chain links TRBV7-8 with TRBJ1-5; no reliable D call. The V gene lost 1 base and the J gene lost 3 bases, with 10 bases spanning the gap. Germline CDR1 SGHVS, CDR2 FQNEAQ. The CDR3 is made up of 15 amino acids. The CDR3: CASSLESGLNQPQHF. CDR3 nucleotide sequence: TGTGCCAGCAGCTTAGAGTCAGGACTCAATCAGCCCCAGCATTTT.

This rearrangement joins TRBV4-1 to TRBJ1-4, with 10 positions matching TRBD1. There are 15 residues in the CDR3. CDR1 and CDR2 from the germline V gene are MGHRA and YSYEKL. With 4 bases clipped from V and 8 bases from J, the junction kept 7 bases outside the gene matches. DNA of the CDR3: TGCGCCAGCAGCCCTCGGACAGGGGGGGAGGAAAAACTGTTTTTT. It encodes CASSPRTGGEEKLFF.

This chain joins TRBV4-3 and TRBJ2-1, with D perhaps matching TRBD1 (5 bases). Germline V gives CDR1 LGHNA, CDR2 YSLEER. CDR3 length equals 13 residues. The V gene lost 0 bases and the J gene lost 10 bases, with 10 bases spanning the gap. DNA for the CDR3: TGCGCCAGCAGCCAAGATCGAGACAGAGAGCAGTTCTTC. Its translation: CASSQDRDREQFF.

About this clone itself: A much larger clone differs by one base, so this may be a read error. V gene TRBV30 combines with J gene TRBJ1-1; 8 positions match TRBD1. The CDR3 is 13 residues long. Germline V gene lookup returns CDR1 GTSNPN and CDR2 SVGIG (reference sequence). CDR3 amino acids: CAWTWTGRTEASF. The CDR3 DNA follows: TGTGCCTGGACCTGGACAGGGAGGACTGAAGCTTCCTTT.

About this clone: The junction departs from the called germline gene at one end, perhaps through a read error. The chain employs TRBV5-1 and TRBJ2-3; 9 bases agree with TRBD1. CDR3 length: 15 residues. The germline V gene encodes CDR1 SGHRS and CDR2 YFSETQ. In nucleotides, the CDR3 is TGCGCCGGCAGCCTGGGACAGGGTTTCACAGATACGCAGTATTTT. It codes for CAGSLGQGFTDTQYF.

This sequence joins TRBV30 and TRBJ2-5, with 9 nucleotides matching TRBD2. Per the germline V gene, CDR1 is GTSNPN and CDR2 is SVGIG (reference sequence). CDR3 length equals 16 residues. Germline trimming cut 4 bases from V and 2 bases from J; bases unmatched to any gene: 11. CDR3 sequence (DNA): TGTGCCTGGATTATTTCCCTAGCGGGAAAACAAGAGACCCAGTACTTC. It translates to CAWIISLAGKQETQYF.

The chain links TRBV10-1 to TRBJ1-1; D might be TRBD1 (6 bases). V gave up 6 bases and J gave up 1 base, with 9 bases separating them. The germline V gene has CDR1 WNHNN and CDR2 SYGVQD (reference sequence). The CDR3 is made up of 13 amino acids. Here the CDR3 reads CASRQGWNTEAFF. CDR3 sequence (DNA): TGCGCCAGCAGACAGGGATGGAACACTGAAGCTTTCTTT.